The 15 T cell receptor beta chains presented below share a single source sample, sequenced in a study of identical twins. Each CDR3 protein gets one entry after TCRdb re-called the 5' RACE reads with MiXCR. The repertoire has a few hundred thousand distinct CDR3 sequences, 6.5% of them found once; the top ten carry approximately 14%. Another study also made use of these data, one on T cells expressing NK-cell markers.

The specimen sequenced was CD8+ T cells sorted from blood. The source is a woman between 18 and 29 years old in good health.

This clonotype was seen repeatedly, ten times or more. The chain links TRBV7-8 to TRBJ1-2; D unresolved. With 2 bases removed from V and 0 bases from J, the gap between germline ends came to 10 bases. Germline V CDR1 and CDR2: SGHVS, FQNEAQ. The CDR3 is 15 residues long. DNA for the CDR3: TGTGCCAGCAGCTTAAGTACAGCTCCTAACTATGGCTACACCTTC. Protein product: CASSLSTAPNYGYTF. Looking up the rest from reference TRBV7-8 and TRBJ1-2 gives the full variable domain: GAGVSQSPRYKVAKRGQDVALRCDPISGHVSLFWYQQALGQGPEFLTYFQNEAQLDKSGLPSDRFFAERPEGSVSTLKIQRTQQEDSAVYLCASSLSTAPNYGYTFGSGTRLTVV.

The chain couples TRBV27 to TRBJ2-3, with D possibly matching TRBD2 (6 bases). CDR1 and CDR2 (germline): MNHEY, SMNVEV (reference sequence). This CDR3 contains 17 residues. V shed 2 bases and J shed 4 bases, with 19 bases lying between them. The CDR3 DNA follows: TGTGCCAGCAGTTTAAGGATTTTGCGGGGTAGGGCAGATACGCAGTATTTT. This translates into CASSLRILRGRADTQYF.

This chain links TRBV30 with TRBJ2-3; unclear D gene. The CDR3 length is 11 residues. Germline V gives CDR1 GTSNPN, CDR2 SVGIG (reference sequence). The CDR3 loop is CGAASTDTQYF. CDR3 bases: TGTGGTGCGGCTAGCACAGATACGCAGTATTTT. Drawing the rest from reference TRBV30 and TRBJ2-3, the complete variable domain is SQTIHQWPATLVQPVGSPLSLECTVEGTSNPNLYWYRQAAGRGLQLLFYSVGIGQISSEVPQNLSASRPQDRQFILSSKKLLLSDSGFYLCGAASTDTQYFGPGTRLTVL.

The chain couples TRBV18 to TRBJ2-7; D remains ambiguous. CDR3 length: 14 residues. Germline assignment: CDR1 KGHSH and CDR2 LQKENI. The V gene lost 6 bases and the J gene lost 6 bases, with 18 bases spanning the gap. The CDR3: CASSLQGNSGEQYF. The CDR3 nucleotides are TGTGCCAGCTCCCTCCAAGGGAACTCTGGCGAGCAGTACTTC.

The chain carries TRBV19 and TRBJ2-1, with unresolved D. Germline values: CDR1 LNHDA, CDR2 SQIVND (reference sequence). The ends were cut back, 2 bases at V and 8 bases at J, with 10 bases in the middle. This CDR3 spans 13 amino acids. CDR3 region: CASSILVWDEQFF. The CDR3 nucleotides are TGTGCCAGTAGTATACTAGTTTGGGATGAGCAGTTCTTC.

V usage is TRBV2 and J usage is TRBJ2-7, with D possibly being TRBD1 or TRBD2 (5 bases each). CDR3 size: 11 residues. V was shortened by 8 bases and J by 4 bases, with 9 bases between the two germline ends. The germline CDR1 and CDR2 sequences are SNHLY and FYNNEI. CDR3 amino acids: CASPEGYEQYF. The CDR3 DNA reads TGTGCCAGCCCAGAGGGGTACGAGCAGTACTTC.

This clonotype appeared a few times. This chain uses TRBV11-1 with TRBJ2-5; D might be TRBD1 (6 bases). This CDR3 has 13 amino acids. Germline-derived CDR1 and CDR2 are SGHAT and FQDESV (reference sequence). Trimming removed 6 bases from V and 1 base from J, with 9 bases in between. CDR3 loop: CASSFRGQETQYF. The CDR3 DNA reads TGTGCCAGCAGTTTCAGGGGCCAAGAGACCCAGTACTTC.

The V and J genes are TRBV19 and TRBJ1-2; perhaps TRBD1 as D (6 bases). The V end was cut by 3 bases, the J end by 8 bases, with 13 bases between. This CDR3 is built from 13 residues. Germline-derived CDR1 and CDR2 are LNHDA and SQIVND (reference sequence). CDR3 DNA: TGTGCCAGTAGTATGGTTTACGGGGGCGGCTACACCTTC. Translation gives CASSMVYGGGYTF. Full variable domain (rest looked up from reference TRBV19 and TRBJ1-2): DGGITQSPKYLFRKEGQNVTLSCEQNLNHDAMYWYRQDPGQGLRLIYYSQIVNDFQKGDIAEGYSVSREKKESFPLTVTSAQKNPTAFYLCASSMVYGGGYTFGSGTRLTVV.

Only a few counts were recorded for this clonotype. Here the CDR3 DNA reads TGTGCCAGCAGCTGGGATGATGGCCTTAATCAGCCCCAGCATTTT. It specifies CASSWDDGLNQPQHF. The rearrangement links TRBV5-8 to TRBJ1-5; D unresolved. Trimming took 3 bases from V and 4 from J, leaving 14 bases between them. Germline CDR1 reads SGHTS; CDR2 reads YDEGEE. CDR3 size: 15 residues.

The chain joins TRBV4-1 to TRBJ1-1, with unresolved D. The CDR3 sequence is 15 residues long. Deletions cut 0 bases from V and 2 bases from J, with 10 bases between. Germline V gene data show CDR1 as MGHRA and CDR2 as YSYEKL. CDR3 region: CASSQDPRTNTEAFF. DNA for the CDR3: TGCGCCAGCAGCCAAGATCCCCGAACCAACACTGAAGCTTTCTTT.

This clonotype was counted at least ten times. The J gene is TRBJ2-1, the V gene TRBV10-3; possible D gene TRBD2, 6 bases. This CDR3 has 15 residues. Per germline, CDR1 ENHRY and CDR2 SYGVKD. V lost 2 bases and J 1 base, leaving 9 bases between the germline ends. CDR3 protein: CAISETSTSYNEQFF. The CDR3 DNA reads as TGTGCCATCAGTGAGACTAGCACATCCTACAATGAGCAGTTCTTC.

This clonotype was picked up a small number of times. The chain couples TRBV7-3 to TRBJ2-1; 8 bases are a match to TRBD2. Germline loops: CDR1 SGHTA, CDR2 FQGTGA. This CDR3 has 16 amino acids. Germline trimming cut 4 bases from V and 2 bases from J; bases unmatched to any gene: 7. The CDR3 DNA reads TGTGCCAGCAGCTGGGCGGGGGGCACACCCTACAATGAGCAGTTCTTC. Translation gives CASSWAGGTPYNEQFF.

CDR3 nucleotide sequence: TGCGCCAGCAGTGAGGATCCGGGTGGTGGCTACACCTTC. Translating gives CASSEDPGGGYTF. V is TRBV10-2 and J is TRBJ1-2; the D is unclear. This CDR3 has 13 residues. The germline CDR1 and CDR2 sequences are WSHSY and SAAADI. The germline V and J ends were trimmed by 2 bases and 7 bases, with 11 bases remaining between them.

This clonotype was recorded many times. The genes are TRBV12-3 or TRBV12-4 and TRBJ2-1, with D uncertain. The CDR3 length is 16 residues. V lost 5 bases and J 4 bases, leaving 18 bases between the germline ends. The CDR3 protein is CASSPLHHSRYNEQFF. The CDR3 nucleotides read TGTGCCAGCAGTCCCTTACATCATTCCAGGTACAATGAGCAGTTCTTC.

This clonotype was recorded a few times. The chain joins TRBV3-1 to TRBJ2-1; no clear D. The length of the CDR3 is 17 residues. Germline V gives CDR1 LGHDT, CDR2 YNNKEL (reference sequence). Trimming left V 0 bases short and J 7 bases short, with 19 bases between. This chain's CDR3 is CASSQDGPPVRRNEQFF. The CDR3 DNA sequence: TGTGCCAGCAGCCAAGACGGGCCCCCCGTCAGGCGGAATGAGCAGTTCTTC.